This T cell receptor (beta chain) appears in the sequencing data of a study of vaccination and CD4 T cells after COVID-19. For the study at large: Two doses of either BNT162b2 or mRNA-1273 vaccine were given to participants.

Treatment indicated: 10-day PBMC culture with coronavirus spike peptide pools or control peptides (ViraFEST assay). Sequencing of DNA taken from cultured CD4+ T cells relied on the Oncomine TCR Beta short-read assay. TCRdb fed the PCR reads into MiXCR, producing one record per CDR3 protein. Of under 8,000 distinct CDR3 sequences detected, 58% appear once; the ten largest clones hold about 32%. The table lists this clonotype with a few counts. The antigen is unknown. Sequencing was done on a sample of CD4+ T cells from blood, cultured in vitro. This TCR was recovered from a human donor who had recovered from COVID-19.

CDR3 amino acids: CASSPGGYEQYF. DNA of the CDR3: TGTGCCAGCAGCCCCGGGGGGTACGAGCAGTACTTC. The V gene is TRBV7-2, the J gene TRBJ2-7; 7 bases match TRBD2. Germline CDR1 reads SGHTA; CDR2 reads FQGNSA. The CDR3 runs 12 residues. The junction had 2 bases not matched to a gene; V was cut back by 5 bases and J by 4 bases.